This TCR beta chain originates from a study of blood T cell repertoires in COVID-19. Study details: The origin of the acute and convalescent COVID-19 samples was the United States, Italy and Spain.

Sequencing used immunoSEQ multiplex PCR; TCRdb keeps in-frame clones, though not all of them. The sample gives about 360,000 clones, around nine tenths of which show up once; about 7.1% is in the top ten. Germline lookup yields CDR1 WSHSY and CDR2 SAAADI. The CDR3 extends over 14 amino acids. V lost 4 bases, J lost 2 bases, and 9 bases lay in between. The gene calls are TRBV10-2 and TRBJ1-5; the D gene is possibly TRBD1 (5 bases). This sequence originates from a woman aged 55 to 70 with COVID-19, enrolled during active disease. The material sequenced was peripheral blood. CDR3 coding DNA: TGCGCCAGCAGTGTGCAGGGCGGCAATCAGCCCCAGCATTTT. Amino acids: CASSVQGGNQPQHF.